These 30 T cell receptor beta chains were all obtained from the same sample, sequenced in a study of OX40 agonist ivuxolimab in advanced cancers. Some clones are missing from TCRdb's copy, which holds only in-frame ones; the method was immunoSEQ multiplex PCR. Counted here are just over 60,000 clones, 85% to 95% occurring once; the ten biggest clones make up about 13%. Sequenced material: CD4+ or CD8+ T cells sorted from blood, taken in a trial of the OX40 agonist ivuxolimab. These receptors were taken from an adult with an advanced solid tumor such as melanoma, head and neck, liver or kidney cancer.

The chain employs TRBV4-2 and TRBJ2-7; 8 nucleotides line up with TRBD1. Germline-derived CDR1 and CDR2 are LGHNA and YNFKEQ. This CDR3 is built from 15 residues. Losses at the gene ends were 1 base for V and 1 base for J; bases not matched to a gene: 3. CDR3 nucleotide sequence: TGTGCCAGCAGCCAAGCAGGGGGCGCGTCCTACGAGCAGTACTTC. As protein: CASSQAGGASYEQYF.

The V gene is TRBV14, the J gene TRBJ1-1; D is perhaps TRBD1 (5 bases). The germline CDR1 and CDR2 sequences are SGHDN and FVKESK. The CDR3 has 15 amino acids. The V and J ends lost 1 base and 4 bases respectively, with 13 bases between them. The CDR3 coding sequence is TGTGCCAGCAGCCAAGTGGGAGGGACTGTCACTGAAGCTTTCTTT. Amino acids: CASSQVGGTVTEAFF. Supplemented by reference TRBV14 and TRBJ1-1, the full variable domain reads EAGVTQFPSHSVIEKGQTVTLRCDPISGHDNLYWYRRVMGKEIKFLLHFVKESKQDESGMPNNRFLAERTGGTYSTLKVQPAELEDSGVYFCASSQVGGTVTEAFFGQGTRLTVV.

The chain joins TRBV6-1 to TRBJ2-3, with a tentative D call TRBD1 (6 bases). CDR1 and CDR2 (germline): MNHNS, SASEGT. The CDR3 is 13 amino acids. V was clipped by 8 bases and J by 0 bases, with 9 bases between them. CDR3 in amino acids: CASEDRSTDTQYF. The CDR3 DNA reads TGTGCCAGCGAGGACAGAAGCACAGATACGCAGTATTTT.

The CDR3: CATSTEGRGGVEQFF. CDR3 sequence (DNA): TGTGCCACCAGCACGGAGGGCCGGGGTGGTGTTGAGCAGTTCTTC. V usage is TRBV15 and J usage is TRBJ2-1; possible D gene TRBD2, 6 bases. This CDR3 has 15 residues. In germline, CDR1 is LNHNV, CDR2 YYDKDF (reference sequence). V was pared by 4 bases and J by 9 bases, with 19 bases between.

This rearrangement joins TRBV7-9 to TRBJ2-1; D is unclear. Germline V gene lookup returns CDR1 SEHNR and CDR2 FQNEAQ (reference sequence). With 1 base removed from V and 2 bases from J, the gap between germline ends came to 6 bases. This CDR3 has 14 amino acids. The CDR3 region is CASSLVQAYNEQFF. CDR3 DNA sequence: TGTGCCAGCAGCTTAGTGCAGGCCTACAATGAGCAGTTCTTC.

This chain connects TRBV29-1 to TRBJ2-3, with unresolved D. Germline CDR1 SQVTM, CDR2 ANQGSEA. Trimming took 1 base from V and 7 from J, leaving 18 bases between them. This CDR3 contains 15 residues. CDR3 sequence (DNA): TGCAGCGTTGAAGGACCTGGTGTTCGGGCACATACGCAGTATTTT. This translates into CSVEGPGVRAHTQYF.

The V gene is TRBV6-4, the J gene TRBJ2-1; 10 nucleotides match TRBD2. V was clipped by 8 bases and J by 4 bases; unmatched bases: 8. Germline CDR1 is MRHNA and CDR2 is SNTAGT. The CDR3 spans 15 residues. For the CDR3, the DNA is TGTGCCAGCTCAGGGGTACTAGCGGGGTACAATGAGCAGTTCTTC. Its translation: CASSGVLAGYNEQFF.

The chain uses TRBV27 and TRBJ2-5; no clear D. Germline CDR1 and CDR2: MNHEY and SMNVEV (reference sequence). Between the trimmed V and J ends, which lost 3 bases and 0 bases, there was a span of 5 bases. The CDR3 extends over 13 amino acids. The chain's CDR3 is CASSFSDQETQYF. CDR3 bases: TGTGCCAGCAGTTTCTCGGACCAAGAGACCCAGTACTTC.

The rearrangement links TRBV11-2 to TRBJ2-3, with TRBD2 matching over 7 bases. CDR3 length: 17 residues. From germline, CDR1 is SGHAT and CDR2 FQNNGV. J lost 2 bases, V lost 3 bases, and 11 bases had no gene match. CDR3 in DNA: TGTGCCAGCAGCTTCCCCTTACTAGCGAGCGACACAGATACGCAGTATTTT. Amino acid sequence: CASSFPLLASDTDTQYF. The full variable domain, completed using reference TRBV11-2 and TRBJ2-3, is EAGVAQSPRYKIIEKRQSVAFWCNPISGHATLYWYQQILGQGPKLLIQFQNNGVVDDSQLPKDRFSAERLKGVDSTLKIQPAKLEDSAVYLCASSFPLLASDTDTQYFGPGTRLTVL.

The chain recombines TRBV10-1 with TRBJ2-7; 14 nucleotides agree with TRBD2. Germline lookup yields CDR1 WNHNN and CDR2 SYGVQD (reference sequence). V was clipped by 2 bases and J by 6 bases; unmatched bases: 6. The CDR3 consists of 16 residues. The CDR3 bases are TGCGCCAGCAGTGAGGGACTAGCGGGAGGTTCAGGCGAGCAGTACTTC. It is translated as CASSEGLAGGSGEQYF.

This chain links TRBV6-5 with TRBJ1-1, with 9 bases lining up with TRBD1. V shed 5 bases and J 5 bases; nucleotides not matched to a gene: 9. Germline CDR1 MNHEY, CDR2 SVGAGI. The CDR3 contains 15 residues. In DNA form, the CDR3 reads TGTGCCAGCAGTACCTCGGACAGGGGAGGAACTGAAGCTTTCTTT. Encoded protein: CASSTSDRGGTEAFF.

This clone was observed once. The chain is built from TRBV4-1 and TRBJ2-7; D remains ambiguous. The CDR3 loop spans 13 amino acids. Germline lookup yields CDR1 MGHRA and CDR2 YSYEKL. V lost 1 base, J lost 3 bases, and 7 bases lay in between. CDR3 loop: CASSQVVDYEQYF. DNA of the CDR3: TGCGCCAGCAGCCAAGTGGTGGACTACGAGCAGTACTTC.

This clone was observed many times. The CDR3 sequence: CASSEGRATGELFF. CDR3 sequence (DNA): TGTGCCAGCAGTGAGGGGAGGGCCACCGGGGAGCTGTTTTTT. V is TRBV25-1 and J is TRBJ2-2; 7 bases fit TRBD2. J gave up 4 bases and V 3 bases, and 2 bases lay outside the gene matches. Germline loops: CDR1 MGHDK, CDR2 SYGVNS. The CDR3 is 14 amino acids.

The V gene is TRBV9, the J gene TRBJ2-3; 8 nucleotides align to TRBD2. The J segment lost 5 bases and the V segment lost 6 bases, leaving 11 bases of the junction unmatched. Germline V gene data show CDR1 as SGDLS and CDR2 as YYNGEE. The CDR3 loop spans 15 amino acids. The CDR3 region has the DNA TGTGCCAGCACCTCGGGAGGGTCCGAAGGAGATACGCAGTATTTT. Residues: CASTSGGSEGDTQYF.

The gene calls are TRBV7-8 and TRBJ2-7; no clear D. The ends were cut back, 1 base at V and 6 bases at J, with 13 bases in the middle. CDR3 length: 14 amino acids. Germline-derived CDR1 and CDR2 are SGHVS and FQNEAQ. CDR3 amino acids: CASSLVENGREQYF. The CDR3 region has the DNA TGTGCCAGCAGCTTAGTGGAGAATGGTCGCGAGCAGTACTTC.

The chain recombines TRBV6-5 with TRBJ2-5, with TRBD1 as a possible D gene (6 bases). This CDR3 contains 14 residues. Germline values: CDR1 MNHEY, CDR2 SVGAGI. The germline V and J ends were trimmed by 6 bases and 1 base, with 12 bases remaining between them. The CDR3 here is CASSPQGPQETQYF. The CDR3 coding sequence is TGTGCCAGCAGCCCTCAGGGGCCCCAAGAGACCCAGTACTTC.

This chain uses TRBV10-3 with TRBJ2-1; 8 bases match TRBD2. With V trimmed by 10 bases and J by 5 bases, 19 bases remained unmatched. There are 17 residues in the CDR3. Germline V lookup: CDR1 ENHRY, CDR2 SYGVKD. CDR3 DNA sequence: TGTGCCACCTGGGGATCTGAAGCGGGGGACCCTGACAATGAGCAGTTCTTC. Protein sequence: CATWGSEAGDPDNEQFF.

The chain is built from TRBV7-9 and TRBJ2-7; D remains unclear. There are 16 residues in the CDR3. The germline gives CDR1 SEHNR, CDR2 FQNEAQ (reference sequence). V lost 0 bases and J 0 bases, leaving 12 bases between the germline ends. CDR3 sequence reads: CASSLAHSWDSYEQYF. The DNA of the CDR3 is TGTGCCAGCAGCTTAGCCCATAGCTGGGACTCCTACGAGCAGTACTTC.

This chain links TRBV7-8 with TRBJ2-2, with TRBD2 matching over 10 bases. This CDR3 has 18 amino acids. With V trimmed by 5 bases and J by 0 bases, 9 bases remained unmatched. Germline V CDR1 and CDR2: SGHVS, FQNEAQ. This CDR3 is CASSGKGLAVANTGELFF. In DNA form, the CDR3 reads TGTGCCAGCAGCGGCAAAGGACTAGCGGTTGCGAACACCGGGGAGCTGTTTTTT.

The V and J genes are TRBV7-8 and TRBJ2-1, with 7 bases lining up with TRBD2. CDR1 and CDR2 from the germline V gene are SGHVS and FQNEAQ. Trimming took 1 base from V and 2 from J; bases not matched to a gene: 8. The CDR3 is 17 amino acids. The CDR3: CASSLGALAITYNEQFF. In DNA, the CDR3 is TGTGCCAGCAGCTTAGGGGCACTAGCGATTACCTACAATGAGCAGTTCTTC.

CDR3 amino acids: CASRQDSGAGYTF. The CDR3 DNA sequence: TGTGCCAGCAGACAAGACTCAGGGGCTGGCTACACCTTC. The chain uses TRBV7-9 and TRBJ1-2; a possible D gene is TRBD1 (6 bases). Trimming removed 6 bases at V and 7 bases at J, with 15 bases between. There are 13 residues in the CDR3. Per the germline V gene, CDR1 is SEHNR and CDR2 is FQNEAQ (reference sequence).

V gene TRBV29-1 combines with J gene TRBJ2-1; 11 nucleotides line up with TRBD2. J gave up 2 bases and V 4 bases, and 7 bases lay outside the gene matches. This CDR3 is 16 amino acids long. Germline-derived CDR1 and CDR2 are SQVTM and ANQGSEA. CDR3 amino acids: CSVGTSGWDAYNEQFF. CDR3 DNA: TGCAGCGTTGGGACTAGCGGGTGGGACGCCTACAATGAGCAGTTCTTC.

The V call is TRBV9, the J call TRBJ2-3, with 9 nucleotides matching TRBD2. Trimming at V came to 3 bases and at J to 2 bases, leaving 1 base not matched to a gene. Germline CDR1 and CDR2: SGDLS and YYNGEE. This CDR3 contains 14 residues. The CDR3 DNA reads TGTGCCAGCAGCGGCGGGGGGGTCACAGATACGCAGTATTTT. Amino acid sequence: CASSGGGVTDTQYF.

The chain employs TRBV4-2 and TRBJ1-3; D gene unclear. The germline CDR1 and CDR2 sequences are LGHNA and YNFKEQ. Trimming left V 0 bases short and J 0 bases short, with 15 bases between. The length of the CDR3 is 18 residues. CDR3 coding DNA: TGTGCCAGCAGCCAAGATTTCGTCGGTTCACCCTCTGGAAACACCATATATTTT. Translated, it gives CASSQDFVGSPSGNTIYF.

The chain joins TRBV7-9 to TRBJ1-4; D remains unclear. CDR1 and CDR2 (germline): SEHNR, FQNEAQ (reference sequence). Trimming took off 2 bases at V and 0 bases at J, with 10 bases between the two ends. This CDR3 region has 16 residues. CDR3 sequence (DNA): TGTGCCAGCAGCTTATTCCGGGTATCAACTAATGAAAAACTGTTTTTT. It codes for CASSLFRVSTNEKLFF.

The chain combines TRBV27 with TRBJ1-2; D remains unclear. This CDR3 comprises 16 residues. Germline CDR1 and CDR2: MNHEY and SMNVEV (reference sequence). V dropped 3 bases and J dropped 4 bases, with 18 bases sitting between them. CDR3 sequence (DNA): TGTGCCAGCAGTTTCAGAAGAACGCCCCACAGCTATGGCTACACCTTC. It is translated as CASSFRRTPHSYGYTF.

This chain connects TRBV4-1 to TRBJ2-5; TRBD1 matches 8 bases. The CDR3 consists of 21 residues. V dropped 0 bases and J dropped 5; count of bases not matched to a gene: 23. From germline, CDR1 is MGHRA and CDR2 YSYEKL. The chain's CDR3 is CASSQDTRSTGEARREETQYF. The CDR3 DNA reads TGCGCCAGCAGCCAAGATACCCGATCGACAGGGGAAGCTCGCAGGGAGGAGACCCAGTACTTC.

The V gene is TRBV28, the J gene TRBJ2-7; possible D gene TRBD1, 6 bases. Trimming left V 0 bases short and J 1 base short, with 16 bases between. From germline, CDR1 is MDHEN and CDR2 SYDVKM. The CDR3 is 17 amino acids. Here the CDR3 DNA reads TGTGCCAGCAGTTTATGGGCCGGGACAAAGAATTCCTACGAGCAGTACTTC. Its translation: CASSLWAGTKNSYEQYF.

This clone has only a few counts. This chain uses TRBV4-3 with TRBJ2-7, with TRBD1 matching 7 bases. Trimming cost V 0 bases and J 0 bases; bases outside gene matches: 8. The CDR3 extends over 17 amino acids. Per germline, CDR1 LGHNA and CDR2 YSLEER. CDR3 in DNA: TGCGCCAGCAGCCAAGAGGGTCCAGGGGGAGCCTCCTACGAGCAGTACTTC. It encodes CASSQEGPGGASYEQYF.

V gene TRBV5-1 combines with J gene TRBJ2-1; TRBD2 matches at 9 bases. This CDR3 comprises 18 residues. In germline, CDR1 is SGHRS, CDR2 YFSETQ. Germline trimming cut 1 base from V and 4 bases from J; bases unmatched to any gene: 12. The CDR3 region has the DNA TGCGCCAGCAGCTTGAGGCCTAGCGGGAACTCGAGGTACAATGAGCAGTTCTTC. It yields the protein CASSLRPSGNSRYNEQFF.